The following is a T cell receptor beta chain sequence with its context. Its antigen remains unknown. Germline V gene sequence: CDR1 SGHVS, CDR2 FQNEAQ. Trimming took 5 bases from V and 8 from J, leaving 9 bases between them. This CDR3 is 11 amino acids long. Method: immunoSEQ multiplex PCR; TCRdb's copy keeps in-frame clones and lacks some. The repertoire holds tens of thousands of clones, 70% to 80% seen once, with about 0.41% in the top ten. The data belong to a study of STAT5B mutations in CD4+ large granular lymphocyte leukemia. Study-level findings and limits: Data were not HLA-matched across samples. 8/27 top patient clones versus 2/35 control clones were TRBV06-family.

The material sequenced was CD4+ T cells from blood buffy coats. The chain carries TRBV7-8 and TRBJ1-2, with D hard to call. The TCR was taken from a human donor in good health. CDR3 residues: CASSPLEGYTF. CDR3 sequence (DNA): TGTGCCAGCAGCCCCCTCGAGGGCTACACCTTC.